This paragraph covers one T cell receptor (beta chain) sequence. This clone's antigen is unknown. No qualities accompany the bases; no much larger clone lies one base away. The immunoSEQ Assay was used to sequence TCRbeta CDR3 regions. After extraction, genomic DNA underwent amplification by bias-controlled multiplex PCR, followed by high-throughput sequencing. The original pipeline was this. To quantify the absolute abundance of every unique TCRbeta CDR3 region, sequences were collapsed and filtered. T cell fraction was estimated by normalizing TCRbeta template counts to usable DNA, which was measured by amplifying reference genes present in all nucleated cells. Repertoire TCRs were annotated as SARS-CoV-2-specific by exact matching of V gene, CDR3 amino acid sequence and J gene to a known reactive TCR set. The reference SARS-CoV-2 TCR set came from MIRA and was filtered for enrichment in COVID-19-positive ImmuneCODE repertoires, removing public or cross-reactive TCRs. Based on the MIRA antigens, annotated TCRs were further analysed at the level of specific ORF or position within ORF. Breadth was defined as the number of annotated unique rearrangements divided by the total number of unique productive rearrangements, and depth was defined as the summed frequency of the annotated unique rearrangements. Two-sided Wilcoxon rank-sum tests were applied when comparing TCR breadth between groups. The table comes from immuneACCESS by way of TCRdb, which keeps in-frame sequences with V and J called. Part of the clones is missing from these tables; in studies checked, under half for an unresolved V gene and the rest for unknown reasons. That table furnishes V, J and clone size, whereas the DNA furnished D and trimming. Across this sample there are over 350,000 clones, with around 85% seen only once. 3.5% of the sample is taken by the ten largest.

These data originate in a study of Ad26.COV2.S vaccination and SARS-CoV-2 variants (dated by TCRdb to the early 2020s). As for the study more broadly: Vaccine-arm donors came from COV1001, a multicentre, randomized, double-blind, placebo-controlled phase I-IIa trial of Ad26.COV2.S in healthy adults. Ad26.COV2.S was administered intramuscularly at a dose of 5x10^10 or 1x10^11 viral particles, either as one shot or as two shots given 56 days apart. TCRbeta repertoire sequencing was used to assess the specificity and breadth of SARS-CoV-2-reactive T cell receptors after Ad26.COV2.S vaccination. The TCR-sequenced set comprised approximately 32 samples: approximately 19 Ad26.COV2.S vaccine recipients, 5 placebo recipients and 8 SARS-CoV-2 convalescent individuals. Participants in the trial were split at random into five groups of five each, receiving low-dose or high-dose Ad26.COV2.S once or twice, or else placebo on both occasions. Investigators remained blinded to trial group allocation during experiments and outcome assessment. Broader findings and caveats from the paper: Compared with placebo recipients, Ad26.COV2.S recipients showed higher spike-specific TCR breadth (P = 0.0014). Vaccine and placebo recipients had comparable non-spike TCR breadth, which fits with the vaccine containing only spike. The study was not powered for comparison of responses between vaccine doses or regimens. The authors noted that total T cell responses may have been underestimated by the TCR breadth and depth analyses. After vaccination, spike-specific CD8+ and CD4+ T cell responses were reported to show substantial breadth.

Here V drops 3 bases and J drops 4 bases, and the junction holds 5 bases not matched to any gene. Measured from the cysteine to the phenylalanine, the CDR3 is 15 residues long. The read is trimmed to its CDR3 DNA, 45 bases read in frame from base 1. CDR1 KGHSH and CDR2 LQKENI were looked up in the germline V gene. Sample treatment or condition, as interpreted from the label and publication: over 15 received Ad26.COV2.S at low or high dose, single or two shots; about 5 received placebo; per-sample allocation not given. For vaccine and placebo recipients, the sequenced repertoires came from samples collected on day 63 after the first injection. Cohort 1b enrolled roughly 25 adults aged 18-55 years at a single site in Boston, USA, between 29 July and 7 August 2020. As a vaccine, Ad26.COV2.S was a replication-incompetent adenovirus type 26 vector that expressed a prefusion-stabilized SARS-CoV-2 spike protein derived from the original Wuhan strain.

The TCR comes from a person between 18 and 65 years old who received the Ad26.COV2.S COVID-19 vaccine or a placebo. Recombination joined TRBV18 with TRBJ2-5, and 10 junctional nucleotides match TRBD2. The input for sequencing was peripheral blood, taken in a trial of Ad26.COV2.S vaccine versus placebo. At the DNA level, the sequence is TGTGCCAGCTCACCGCCGCTAGCGGGGGCAGAGACCCAGTACTTC. Its protein product is CASSPPLAGAETQYF.